The rows below give T cell receptor beta chains drawn from one sample of a study of blood T cell repertoires in COVID-19. Only in-frame clones appear in the TCRdb table, and some are missing; sequencing was by immunoSEQ multiplex PCR. This table has 150,000 to 200,000 clones, approximately 86% appearing once. Sample: peripheral blood. The receptors were sampled from a man aged 18 to 30 with acute or convalescent COVID-19. Both conserved end residues are part of each CDR3. The size entry is marked missing in some rows and otherwise reads once, few, many or a size class.

>-|TRBV5-4|TRBJ2-5
CASSSGGGETQYF
>-|TRBV6-2/TRBV6-3|TRBJ1-5
CASSYSNRGWQPQHF
>-|TRBV6-5|TRBJ1-3
CASSSTANSGNTIYF
>-|TRBV19|TRBJ1-1
CASSVGWDSSEAFF
>-|TRBV5-1|TRBJ1-1
CASSLREGWTEAFF
>-|TRBV27|TRBJ2-1
CASSFDRDNEQFF
>-|TRBV5-1|TRBJ2-6
CASSLEPGRSGANVLTF
>-|TRBV15|TRBJ2-3
CATSRGLASDTQYF
>-|TRBV6-5|TRBJ2-2
CASSSTTGELFF
>-|TRBV29-1|TRBJ2-1
CSVEVVASGAYNEQFF
>-|TRBV7-9|TRBJ2-2
CANRGRAGELFF
>-|TRBV14|TRBJ1-2
CASSQAGLDGYTF
>-|TRBV5-6|TRBJ2-3
CASSPRLTDTQYF
>-|TRBV5-4|TRBJ2-3
CASSLRGGADTQYF
>-|TRBV23-1|TRBJ2-7
CASSQSSSGTFFYEQYF
>-|TRBV5-1|TRBJ2-7
CASGIGTSGTYEQYF
>-|TRBV19|TRBJ1-2
CASSGDRSYGYTF
>-|TRBV5-1|TRBJ2-3
CASSIGLASTDTQYF
>-|TRBV11-3|TRBJ1-6
CASSLGGDSIVNSPLHF
>-|TRBV6-5|TRBJ1-1
CASILRGNTEAFF
>-|TRBV27|TRBJ1-2
CASSLSPRGDGYTF
>-|TRBV6-5|TRBJ2-5
CASSRSLGPPETQYF
>-|TRBV6-5|TRBJ1-4
CASRREVANEKLFF
>-|TRBV24-1|TRBJ1-1
CATSDFLNTEAFF
>-|TRBV7-9|TRBJ1-2
CASSLDGELNYGYTF
>-|TRBV5-5|TRBJ2-7
CASSSGLSYEQYF
>-|TRBV7-2|TRBJ2-3
CASSQGLAGGDTQYF
>-|TRBV7-3|TRBJ2-3
CASSRIGLAADTQYF
>once|TRBV7-8|TRBJ2-3
CASSSLRTAPGDTQYF
>-|TRBV12-5|TRBJ2-1
CASQGQTVYNEQFF
>-|TRBV29-1|TRBJ1-2
CSVQGGGGYTF
>-|TRBV2|TRBJ1-2
CASRGSGDWGYTF
>-|TRBV28|TRBJ2-2
CASTPWGDSWSIGELFF
>-|TRBV6-5|TRBJ1-1
CASSYHSRDHTEAFF
>-|TRBV18|TRBJ1-5
CASSPLDSQPQHF
>-|TRBV2|TRBJ1-2
CASSSEGARYGYTF
>-|TRBV5-1|TRBJ2-6
CASSSRASAGANVLTF
>-|TRBV6-1|TRBJ1-2
CASSETAGGYTF
>-|TRBV12-3/TRBV12-4|TRBJ2-1
CASSTTSSNEQFF
>-|TRBV3-1/TRBV3-2|TRBJ2-3
CASSQDLFRTDTQYF
>once|TRBV19|TRBJ1-6
CASDRGTDSPLHF
>-|TRBV18|TRBJ1-6
CASSPDRVFGSPLHF
>-|TRBV6-5|TRBJ1-2
CASTVQGARGYTF
>-|TRBV24-1|TRBJ2-5
CATSDSGTSGETQYF
>-|TRBV29-1|TRBJ1-1
CSVPAVGIITEAFF
>-|TRBV2|TRBJ2-7
CASKGLEYEQYF
>-|TRBV28|TRBJ1-2
CASSPGTGGAFYGYTF
>-|TRBV30|TRBJ1-5
CAWNTVNSNQPQHF
>-|TRBV18|TRBJ2-5
CASSLGQQETQYF
>once|TRBV10-3|TRBJ1-5
CAISERQGSNQPQHF
>-|TRBV7-3|TRBJ1-1
CASSRTGGLNTEAFF
>-|TRBV5-1|TRBJ2-3
CASSLGTGTGSDTQYF
>few|TRBV7-9|TRBJ2-2
CASSWTGDLTGELFF
>once|TRBV19|TRBJ1-2
CTSSEQGGYGYTF
>-|TRBV7-2|TRBJ1-1
CASSRSQGVMNTEAFF
>-|TRBV6-2/TRBV6-3|TRBJ2-7
CASSDRGRDEQYF
>-|TRBV30|TRBJ1-1
CAWSKEWKSEAFF
>-|TRBV30|TRBJ1-4
CAWATGTPTNEKLFF
>-|TRBV5-1|TRBJ2-6
CASSLTGGRSGANVLTF
>-|TRBV5-6|TRBJ2-1
CASNGGTYNEQFF